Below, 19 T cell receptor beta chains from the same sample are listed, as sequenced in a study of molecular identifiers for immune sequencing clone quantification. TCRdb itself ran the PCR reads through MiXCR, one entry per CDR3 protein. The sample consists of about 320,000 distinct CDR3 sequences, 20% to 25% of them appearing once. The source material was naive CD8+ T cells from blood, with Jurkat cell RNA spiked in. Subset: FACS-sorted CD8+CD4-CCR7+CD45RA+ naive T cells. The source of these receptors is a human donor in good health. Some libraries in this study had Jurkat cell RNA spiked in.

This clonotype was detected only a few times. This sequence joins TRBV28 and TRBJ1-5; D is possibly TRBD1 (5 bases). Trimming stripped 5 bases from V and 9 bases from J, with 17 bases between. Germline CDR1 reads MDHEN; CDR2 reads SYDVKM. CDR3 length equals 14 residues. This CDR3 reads CASSIQGGGGPQHF. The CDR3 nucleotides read TGTGCCAGCAGTATTCAGGGTGGGGGGGGGCCCCAGCATTTT.

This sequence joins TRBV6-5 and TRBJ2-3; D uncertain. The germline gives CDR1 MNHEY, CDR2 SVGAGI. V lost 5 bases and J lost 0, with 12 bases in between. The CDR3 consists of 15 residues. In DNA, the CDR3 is TGTGCCAGCAGTCCCAGTAGGATTAGCACAGATACGCAGTATTTT. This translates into CASSPSRISTDTQYF.

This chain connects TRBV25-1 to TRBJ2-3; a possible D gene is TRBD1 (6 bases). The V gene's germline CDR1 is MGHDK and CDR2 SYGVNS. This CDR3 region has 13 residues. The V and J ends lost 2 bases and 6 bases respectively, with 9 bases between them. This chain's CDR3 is CASSEGGDDTQYF. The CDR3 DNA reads TGTGCCAGCAGTGAAGGGGGCGACGATACGCAGTATTTT.

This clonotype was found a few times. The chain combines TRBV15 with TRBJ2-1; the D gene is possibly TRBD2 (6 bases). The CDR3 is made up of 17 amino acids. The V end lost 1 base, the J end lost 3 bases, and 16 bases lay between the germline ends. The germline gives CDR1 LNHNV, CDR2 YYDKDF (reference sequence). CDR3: CATSRAEGRRDYNEQFF. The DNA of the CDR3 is TGTGCCACCAGCAGAGCTGAAGGACGGAGGGACTACAATGAGCAGTTCTTC.

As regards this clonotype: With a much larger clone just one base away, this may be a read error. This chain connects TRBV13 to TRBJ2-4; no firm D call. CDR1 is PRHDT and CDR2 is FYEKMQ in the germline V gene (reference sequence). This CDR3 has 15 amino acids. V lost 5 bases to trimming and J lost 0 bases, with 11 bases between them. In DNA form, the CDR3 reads TGTGCCAGCAGCCCCTCCCGCTCAGCCAAAAACATTCAGTACTTC. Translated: CASSPSRSAKNIQYF. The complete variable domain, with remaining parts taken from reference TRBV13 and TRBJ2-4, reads AAGVIQSPRHLIKEKRETATLKCYPIPRHDTVYWYQQGPGQDPQFLISFYEKMQSDKGSIPDRFSAQQFSDYHSELNMSSLELGDSALYFCASSPSRSAKNIQYFGAGTRLSVL.

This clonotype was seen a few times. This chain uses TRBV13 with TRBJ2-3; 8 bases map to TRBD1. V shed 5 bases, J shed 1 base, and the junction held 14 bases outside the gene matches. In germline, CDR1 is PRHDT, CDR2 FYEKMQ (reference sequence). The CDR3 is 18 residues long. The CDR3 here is CASSGYVRQGIGTDTQYF. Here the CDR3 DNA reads TGTGCCAGCAGCGGATATGTTAGACAGGGGATCGGCACAGATACGCAGTATTTT.

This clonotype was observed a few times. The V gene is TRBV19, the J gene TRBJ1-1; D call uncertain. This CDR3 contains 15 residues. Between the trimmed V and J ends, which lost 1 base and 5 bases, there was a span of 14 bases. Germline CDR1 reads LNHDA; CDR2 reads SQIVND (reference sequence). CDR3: CASSIALTKETEAFF. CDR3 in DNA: TGTGCCAGTAGTATAGCCTTGACCAAGGAGACTGAAGCTTTCTTT.

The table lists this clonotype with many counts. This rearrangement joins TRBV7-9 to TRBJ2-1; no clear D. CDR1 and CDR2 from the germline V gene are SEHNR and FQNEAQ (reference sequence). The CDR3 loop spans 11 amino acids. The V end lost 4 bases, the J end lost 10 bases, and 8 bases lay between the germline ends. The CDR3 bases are TGTGCCAGCAGCTGGTGGGGAGAGCAGTTCTTC. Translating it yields CASSWWGEQFF.

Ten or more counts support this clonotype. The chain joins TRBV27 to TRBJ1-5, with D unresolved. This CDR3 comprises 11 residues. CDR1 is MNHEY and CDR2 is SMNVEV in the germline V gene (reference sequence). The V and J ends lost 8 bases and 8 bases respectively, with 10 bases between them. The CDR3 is CASGEFEPQHF. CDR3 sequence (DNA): TGTGCCAGCGGGGAGTTTGAGCCCCAGCATTTT.

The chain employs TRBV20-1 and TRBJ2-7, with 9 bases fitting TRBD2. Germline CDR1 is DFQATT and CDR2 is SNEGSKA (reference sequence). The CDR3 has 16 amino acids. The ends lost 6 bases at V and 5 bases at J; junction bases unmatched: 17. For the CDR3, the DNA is TGCAGTGCCCTGACCGGGGCTAGCGGGATGGGCAACGAGCAGTACTTC. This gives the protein CSALTGASGMGNEQYF.

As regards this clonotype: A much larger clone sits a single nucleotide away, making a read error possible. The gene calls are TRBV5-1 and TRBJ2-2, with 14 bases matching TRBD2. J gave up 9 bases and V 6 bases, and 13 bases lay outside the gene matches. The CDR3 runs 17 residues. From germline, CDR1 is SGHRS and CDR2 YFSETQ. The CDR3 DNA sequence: TGCGCCAGCAACTCGCGACTAGCGGGGGGGCCATTTTGGGAGCTGTTTTTT. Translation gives CASNSRLAGGPFWELFF.

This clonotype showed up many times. CDR3 sequence (DNA): TGTGCCAGCAGTTATCAAGGGAGCACTGAAGCTTTCTTT. It translates to CASSYQGSTEAFF. The chain combines TRBV6-2 or TRBV6-3 with TRBJ1-1; no clear D. The CDR3 extends over 13 amino acids. V lost 3 bases to trimming and J lost 4 bases, with 9 bases between them. Per germline, CDR1 MNHEY and CDR2 SVGEGT.

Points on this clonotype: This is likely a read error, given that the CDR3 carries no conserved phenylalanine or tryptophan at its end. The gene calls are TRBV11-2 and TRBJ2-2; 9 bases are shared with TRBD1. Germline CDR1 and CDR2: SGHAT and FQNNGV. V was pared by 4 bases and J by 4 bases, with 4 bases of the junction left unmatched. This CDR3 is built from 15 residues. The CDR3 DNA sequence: TGTGCCAGCAGCTCCCCGGGACAGGGCACCGGGGAGCTGTTTTCT. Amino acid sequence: CASSSPGQGTGELFS.

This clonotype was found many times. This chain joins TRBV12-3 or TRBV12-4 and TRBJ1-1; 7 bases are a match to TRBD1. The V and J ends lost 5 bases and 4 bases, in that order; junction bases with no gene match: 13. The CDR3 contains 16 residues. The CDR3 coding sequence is TGTGCCAGCAGTCTCAGGGGGAGCCGAGGGGTCACTGAAGCTTTCTTT. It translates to CASSLRGSRGVTEAFF.

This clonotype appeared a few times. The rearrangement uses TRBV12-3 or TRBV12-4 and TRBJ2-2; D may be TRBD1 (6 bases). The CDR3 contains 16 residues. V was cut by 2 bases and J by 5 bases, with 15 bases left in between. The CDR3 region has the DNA TGTGCCAGCAGTTTACCCTCGGACAGCCAAACCGGGGAGCTGTTTTTT. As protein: CASSLPSDSQTGELFF.

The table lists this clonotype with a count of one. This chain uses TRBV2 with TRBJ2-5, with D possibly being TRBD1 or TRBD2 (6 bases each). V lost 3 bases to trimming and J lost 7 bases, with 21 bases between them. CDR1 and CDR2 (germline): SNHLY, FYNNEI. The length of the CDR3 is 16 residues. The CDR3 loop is CASSEPVGGAIGTQYF. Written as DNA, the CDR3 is TGTGCCAGCAGTGAGCCCGTCGGGGGCGCGATTGGGACCCAGTACTTC.

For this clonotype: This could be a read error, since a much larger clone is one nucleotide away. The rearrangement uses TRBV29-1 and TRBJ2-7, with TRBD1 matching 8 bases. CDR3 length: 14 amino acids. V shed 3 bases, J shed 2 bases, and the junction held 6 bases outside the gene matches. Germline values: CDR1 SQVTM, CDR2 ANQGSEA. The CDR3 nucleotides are TGCAGCGTTGACACAGGACAGGGTCCCTACGAGCAGTACTTC. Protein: CSVDTGQGPYEQYF.

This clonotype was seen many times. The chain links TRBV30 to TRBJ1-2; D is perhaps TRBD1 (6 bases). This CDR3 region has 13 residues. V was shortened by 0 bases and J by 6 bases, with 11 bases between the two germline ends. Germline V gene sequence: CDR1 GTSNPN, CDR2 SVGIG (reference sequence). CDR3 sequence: CAWSVGGGDGYTF. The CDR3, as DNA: TGTGCCTGGAGTGTTGGCGGGGGCGATGGCTACACCTTC. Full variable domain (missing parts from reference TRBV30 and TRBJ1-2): SQTIHQWPATLVQPVGSPLSLECTVEGTSNPNLYWYRQAAGRGLQLLFYSVGIGQISSEVPQNLSASRPQDRQFILSSKKLLLSDSGFYLCAWSVGGGDGYTFGSGTRLTVV.

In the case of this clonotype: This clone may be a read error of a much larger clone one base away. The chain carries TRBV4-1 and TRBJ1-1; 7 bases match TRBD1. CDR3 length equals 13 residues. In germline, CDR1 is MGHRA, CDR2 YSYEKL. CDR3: CASNQGQATEAFF. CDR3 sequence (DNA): TGCGCCAGCAACCAAGGACAGGCCACTGAAGCTTTCTTT.